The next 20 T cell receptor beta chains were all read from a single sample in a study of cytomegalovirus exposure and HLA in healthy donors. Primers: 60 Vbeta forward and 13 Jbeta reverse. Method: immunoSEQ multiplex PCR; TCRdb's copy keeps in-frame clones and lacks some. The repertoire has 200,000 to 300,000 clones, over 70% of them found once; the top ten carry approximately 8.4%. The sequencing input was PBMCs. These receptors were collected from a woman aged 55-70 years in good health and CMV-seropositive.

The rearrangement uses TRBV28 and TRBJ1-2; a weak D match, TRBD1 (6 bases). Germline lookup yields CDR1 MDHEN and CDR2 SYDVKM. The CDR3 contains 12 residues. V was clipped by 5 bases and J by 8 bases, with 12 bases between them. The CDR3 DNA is TGTGCCAGCAGTGGGGGCAGGGAAGGCTACACCTTC. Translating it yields CASSGGREGYTF.

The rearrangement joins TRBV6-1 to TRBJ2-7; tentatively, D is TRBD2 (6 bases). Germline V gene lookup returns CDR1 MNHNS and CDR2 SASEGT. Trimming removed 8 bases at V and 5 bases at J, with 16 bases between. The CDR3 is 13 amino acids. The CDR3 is CASWLGGVHEQYF. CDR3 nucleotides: TGTGCCAGCTGGTTGGGGGGAGTGCACGAGCAGTACTTC.

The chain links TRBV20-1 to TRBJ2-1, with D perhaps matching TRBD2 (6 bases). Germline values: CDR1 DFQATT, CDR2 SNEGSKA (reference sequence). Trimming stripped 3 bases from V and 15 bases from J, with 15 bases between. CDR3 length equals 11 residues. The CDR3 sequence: CSASDGGRLFF. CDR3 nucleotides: TGCAGTGCTAGTGATGGGGGGAGGCTGTTCTTC.

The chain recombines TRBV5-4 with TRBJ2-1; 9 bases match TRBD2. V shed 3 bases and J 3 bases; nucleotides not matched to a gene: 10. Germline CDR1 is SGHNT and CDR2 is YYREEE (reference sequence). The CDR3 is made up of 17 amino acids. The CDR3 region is CASSSSYRREGYNEQFF. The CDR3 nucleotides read TGTGCCAGCAGCTCGTCATACAGGCGGGAGGGCTACAATGAGCAGTTCTTC.

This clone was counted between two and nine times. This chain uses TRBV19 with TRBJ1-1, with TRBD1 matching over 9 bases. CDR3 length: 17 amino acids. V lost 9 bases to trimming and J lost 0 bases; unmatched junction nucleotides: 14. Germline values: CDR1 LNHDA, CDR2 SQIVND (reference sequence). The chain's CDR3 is CASRKQGQGLLNTEAFF. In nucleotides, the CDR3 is TGTGCCAGCAGAAAGCAGGGACAGGGCCTTCTGAACACTGAAGCTTTCTTT.

CDR3 protein: CASSEGVYSGTTDTQYF. DNA of the CDR3: TGTGCCAGCAGCGAGGGGGTATACAGCGGGACGACAGATACGCAGTATTTT. This sequence joins TRBV9 and TRBJ2-3; TRBD2 is a possible D gene (7 bases). The V end lost 3 bases, the J end lost 3 bases, and 20 bases lay between the germline ends. Germline CDR1 SGDLS, CDR2 YYNGEE. CDR3 size: 17 residues.

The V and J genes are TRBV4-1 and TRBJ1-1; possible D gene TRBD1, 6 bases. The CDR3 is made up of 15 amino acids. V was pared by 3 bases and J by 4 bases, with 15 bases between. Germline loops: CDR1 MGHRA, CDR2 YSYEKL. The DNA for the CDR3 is TGCGCCAGCAGCCAGGCCCCCAGGGGTGGCACTGAAGCTTTCTTT. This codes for CASSQAPRGGTEAFF.

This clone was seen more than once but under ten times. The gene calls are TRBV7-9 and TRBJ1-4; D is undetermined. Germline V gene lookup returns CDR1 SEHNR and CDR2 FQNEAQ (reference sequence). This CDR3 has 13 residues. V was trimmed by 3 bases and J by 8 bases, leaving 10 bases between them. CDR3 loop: CASSLRNGEKLFF. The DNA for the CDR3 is TGTGCCAGCAGCTTGAGGAATGGCGAAAAACTGTTTTTT.

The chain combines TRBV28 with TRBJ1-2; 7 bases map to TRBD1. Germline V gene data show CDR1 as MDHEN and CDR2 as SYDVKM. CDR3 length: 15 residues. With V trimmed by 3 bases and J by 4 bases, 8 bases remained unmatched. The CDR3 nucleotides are TGTGCCAGCAGTTTGGGTGGACAGGCAAGCTATGGCTACACCTTC. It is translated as CASSLGGQASYGYTF.

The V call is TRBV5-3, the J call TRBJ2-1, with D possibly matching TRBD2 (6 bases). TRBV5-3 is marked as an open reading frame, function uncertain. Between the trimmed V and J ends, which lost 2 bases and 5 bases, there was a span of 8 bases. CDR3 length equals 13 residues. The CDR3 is CARSLGEDNEQFF. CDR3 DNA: TGTGCCAGAAGCTTAGGGGAGGACAATGAGCAGTTCTTC.

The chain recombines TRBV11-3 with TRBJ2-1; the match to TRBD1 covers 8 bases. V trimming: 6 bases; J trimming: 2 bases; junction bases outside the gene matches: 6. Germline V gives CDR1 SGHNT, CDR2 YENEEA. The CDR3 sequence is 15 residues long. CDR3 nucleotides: TGTGCCAGCAGTCCCGGACAGGGCGCCTACAATGAGCAGTTCTTC. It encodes CASSPGQGAYNEQFF.

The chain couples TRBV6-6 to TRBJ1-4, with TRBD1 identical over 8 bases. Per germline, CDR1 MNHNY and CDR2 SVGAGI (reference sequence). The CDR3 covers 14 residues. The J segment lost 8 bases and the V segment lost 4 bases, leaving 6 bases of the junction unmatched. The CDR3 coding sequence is TGTGCCAGCAGTTCAGGGGGCGCGGGGGAAAAACTGTTTTTT. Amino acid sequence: CASSSGGAGEKLFF.

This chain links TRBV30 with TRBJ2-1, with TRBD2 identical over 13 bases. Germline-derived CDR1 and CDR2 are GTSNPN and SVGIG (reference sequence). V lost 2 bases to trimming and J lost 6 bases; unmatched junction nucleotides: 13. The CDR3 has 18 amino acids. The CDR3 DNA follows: TGTGCCTGGAGTTTAGGACTAGCGGGAGAAACAATCGTCAATGAGCAGTTCTTC. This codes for CAWSLGLAGETIVNEQFF.

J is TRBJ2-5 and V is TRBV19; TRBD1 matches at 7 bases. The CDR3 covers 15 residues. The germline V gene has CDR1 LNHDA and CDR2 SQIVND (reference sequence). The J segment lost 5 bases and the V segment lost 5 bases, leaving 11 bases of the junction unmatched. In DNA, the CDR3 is TGTGCCAGTAGTCCTCGGACAGGCGGGTGGGAGACCCAGTACTTC. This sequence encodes CASSPRTGGWETQYF.

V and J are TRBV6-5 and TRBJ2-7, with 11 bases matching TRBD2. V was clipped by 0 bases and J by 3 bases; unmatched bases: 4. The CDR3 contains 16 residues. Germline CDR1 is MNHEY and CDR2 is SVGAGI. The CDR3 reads CASSYSGGLAVYEQYF. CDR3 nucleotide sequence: TGTGCCAGCAGTTACTCGGGGGGACTAGCGGTCTACGAGCAGTACTTC.

The CDR3 spells CASSTDSYTEAFF. The CDR3, as DNA: TGTGCCAGCAGCACGGACAGTTACACTGAAGCTTTCTTT. The V and J genes are TRBV21-1 and TRBJ1-1; no DNA check was done on the table's D call, TRBD1. TRBV21-1 is classified as a pseudogene. This CDR3 spans 13 amino acids.

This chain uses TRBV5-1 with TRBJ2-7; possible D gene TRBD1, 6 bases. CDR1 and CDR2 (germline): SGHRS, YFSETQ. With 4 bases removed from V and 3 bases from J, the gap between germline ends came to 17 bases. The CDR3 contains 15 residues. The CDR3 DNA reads TGCGCCAGCAGCGCGCAGGACAGAGCCCACTACGAGCAGTACTTC. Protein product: CASSAQDRAHYEQYF.

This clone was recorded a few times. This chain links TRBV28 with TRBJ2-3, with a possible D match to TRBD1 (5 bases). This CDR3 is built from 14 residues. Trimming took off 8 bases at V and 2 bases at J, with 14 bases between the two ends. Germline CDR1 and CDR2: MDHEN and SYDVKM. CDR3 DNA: TGTGCCAGCGACTCAGGGCCATTCACAGATACGCAGTATTTT. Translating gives CASDSGPFTDTQYF.

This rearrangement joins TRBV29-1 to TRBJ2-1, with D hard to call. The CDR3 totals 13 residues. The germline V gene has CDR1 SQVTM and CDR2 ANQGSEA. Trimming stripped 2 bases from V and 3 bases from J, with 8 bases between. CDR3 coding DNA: TGCAGCGTTGAATTTAGTCTCTACAATGAGCAGTTCTTC. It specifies CSVEFSLYNEQFF.

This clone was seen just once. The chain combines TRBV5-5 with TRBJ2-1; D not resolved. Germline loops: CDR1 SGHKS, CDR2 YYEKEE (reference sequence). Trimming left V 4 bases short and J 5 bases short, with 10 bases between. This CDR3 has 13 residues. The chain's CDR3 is CASSLSPNNEQFF. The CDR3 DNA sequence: TGTGCCAGCAGCCTTAGCCCAAACAATGAGCAGTTCTTC.